These T cell receptor beta chains were read from a single sample in a study of blood T cell repertoires in COVID-19. Profiled with immunoSEQ multiplex PCR; TCRdb holds only in-frame clones, not every one. Here the sample spans 100,000 to 150,000 clones, around 86% being singletons. The sequenced sample was peripheral blood. The receptors shown here come from a woman in her 70s with COVID-19, enrolled during active disease. Each CDR3 is given with its conserved first and last residue. D genes are given only for firm matches. A clone size is listed for some rows: how often the clone was seen (once, few, many), or a class if it is expanded.

clone size,V gene,D gene,J gene,CDR3 DNA,CDR3 protein
.,TRBV11-3,TRBD2,TRBJ2-7,TGTGCCAGCAGCCCGGGGACTAGCGGGGGCCGGCAGTACTTC,CASSPGTSGGRQYF
.,TRBV11-2,.,TRBJ2-7,TGTGCCAGCAGCTGGTCGACAGAGGCATCCTACGAGCAGTACTTC,CASSWSTEASYEQYF
few,TRBV3-1/TRBV3-2,.,TRBJ2-7,TGTGCCAGCAGCCAAGGGTGGCAGTCTCACGAGCAGTACTTC,CASSQGWQSHEQYF
.,TRBV28,TRBD1,TRBJ1-1,TGTGCCAGCAGTCCACCGGGACAGGGGAACACTGAAGCTTTCTTT,CASSPPGQGNTEAFF
few,TRBV5-5,.,TRBJ1-2,TGTGCCAGCAGCTCCCAAGAGAACTATGGCTACACCTTC,CASSSQENYGYTF
.,TRBV5-5,.,TRBJ1-1,TGTGCCAGCAGCTTGATGGGGAGACTTTATGAAGCTTTCTTT,CASSLMGRLYEAFF
.,TRBV21-1,.,TRBJ1-1,TGTGCCAGCAGCAAAGAAGGCGGGACGGCGAACAGGGGAACTGAAGCTTTCTTT,CASSKEGGTANRGTEAFF
.,TRBV29-1,TRBD1,TRBJ1-4,TGCAGCGCATGGGACAGGGAAGTGGCTAATGAAAAACTGTTTTTT,CSAWDREVANEKLFF
.,TRBV28,.,TRBJ1-5,TGTGCCAGCAGTTCTCCGGGGAGGGCGGGACAGCCCCAGCATTTT,CASSSPGRAGQPQHF
once,TRBV15,.,TRBJ1-2,TGTGCCACCAGCAGTACAACTAACTATGGCTACACCTTC,CATSSTTNYGYTF
once,TRBV19,.,TRBJ1-5,TGTGCCACCTCCGCCGGGATTAGCAATCAGCCCCAGCATTTT,CATSAGISNQPQHF
.,TRBV12-1,.,TRBJ2-7,TGTGCCAGCAGCACAATAACCCCGGGACAGAAACCCTACGAGCAGTACTTC,CASSTITPGQKPYEQYF
.,TRBV11-3,TRBD1,TRBJ2-7,TGTGCCAGCAGCATGGGACAGGGAGGGGCCGACGAGCAGTACTTC,CASSMGQGGADEQYF
.,TRBV5-8,.,TRBJ2-7,TGTGCCAGCAGCTTGGCCGGTTTAGCGCGCTACGAGCAGTACTTC,CASSLAGLARYEQYF
.,TRBV6-4,TRBD1,TRBJ1-1,TGTGCCAGCAGCCCGGGACAGGCGAACACTGAAGCTTTCTTT,CASSPGQANTEAFF
.,TRBV18,.,TRBJ1-2,TGTGCCAGCTCGGGCCCGGGAGGCTATGGCTACACCTTC,CASSGPGGYGYTF
medium-sized,TRBV2,TRBD2,TRBJ2-7,TGTGCCAGCAGTGATCCGGGGGGGCGTCCCGAGCAGTACTTC,CASSDPGGRPEQYF
.,TRBV12-5,TRBD1,TRBJ1-1,TGTGCTAGTGGTTTGCAACAGGGGTTGAACACTGAAGCTTTCTTT,CASGLQQGLNTEAFF
.,TRBV2,TRBD1,TRBJ1-1,TGTGCCAGCGGATGGGGACAGCCGAACACTGAAGCTTTCTTT,CASGWGQPNTEAFF
.,TRBV10-1,.,TRBJ2-5,TGCGCCAGCAGGGGACTCCTTCAGACCCAGTACTTC,CASRGLLQTQYF
.,TRBV12-3/TRBV12-4,.,TRBJ1-1,TGTGCCAGCACTTTGACAGGAGGAACTGAAGCTTTCTTT,CASTLTGGTEAFF
once,TRBV5-8,TRBD2,TRBJ2-7,TGTGCCAGCAGCTTCCTACCCGGGACTACCTACGAGCAGTACTTC,CASSFLPGTTYEQYF
.,TRBV28,.,TRBJ1-2,TGTGCCAGCAGTTTATCCCCCGGTTTGCAGGGCCATGGCTACACCTTC,CASSLSPGLQGHGYTF
.,TRBV5-5,.,TRBJ2-1,TGTGCCAGCAGCTTGGTCGCTAGCGTCCGGGATGCAGATGAGCAGTTCTTC,CASSLVASVRDADEQFF
.,TRBV7-9,.,TRBJ2-5,TGTGCCAGCAGCAGAGAGGACAGAACGAGGAAGTACTTC,CASSREDRTRKYF
.,TRBV6-5,TRBD1,TRBJ2-2,TGTGCCAGCAGGGATCGACAGGGGACCGGGGAGCTGTTTTTT,CASRDRQGTGELFF
once,TRBV18,.,TRBJ1-5,TGTGCCAGCTCACCAAGCAGGGGTAGCAATCAGCCCCAGCATTTT,CASSPSRGSNQPQHF
.,TRBV6-5,TRBD1,TRBJ1-6,TGTGCCAGCAGTTGGGGGACAGCGAATTCACCCCTCCACTTT,CASSWGTANSPLHF
few,TRBV12-3/TRBV12-4,.,TRBJ2-1,TGTGCCAGCAGTGACAGCTACAATGAGCAGTTCTTC,CASSDSYNEQFF
.,TRBV6-2/TRBV6-3,.,TRBJ1-5,TGTGCCAGCAGTTCTTTTCGTTCCTATAGCAATCAGCCCCAGCATTTT,CASSSFRSYSNQPQHF
many,TRBV7-2,TRBD1,TRBJ2-3,TGTGCCAGCAGCCCGGACAGGGGTTTCACAGATACGCAGTATTTT,CASSPDRGFTDTQYF
.,TRBV28,TRBD1,TRBJ2-6,TGTGCCAGCAGCCAAACAGGGGCAGGGGCCAACGTCCTGACTTTC,CASSQTGAGANVLTF
medium-sized,TRBV7-6,TRBD2,TRBJ2-1,TGTGCCAGCAGCTTAGTCGTGCCGGGGGGGCCTGGGGAGCAGTTCTTC,CASSLVVPGGPGEQFF
.,TRBV7-9,TRBD1,TRBJ2-7,TGTGCCAGCAGTTCGGACAGGGTGGGCTACGAGCAGTACTTC,CASSSDRVGYEQYF
.,TRBV7-9,TRBD1,TRBJ2-2,TGTGCCAGCAGCTCCGAACCGGGACAGGGGTTCACCGGGGAGCTGTTTTTT,CASSSEPGQGFTGELFF
.,TRBV28,TRBD1,TRBJ1-1,TGTGCCAGCACTAAACAGGGGGCGGGGAACACTGAAGCTTTCTTT,CASTKQGAGNTEAFF
.,TRBV19,.,TRBJ2-7,TGTGCCAGTAGTAAAGGTTGGGGGCTGAACGAGCAGTACTTC,CASSKGWGLNEQYF
.,TRBV5-5,TRBD1,TRBJ1-2,TGTGCCAGCAGCCTTGAGACAGGGGTGATCTATGGCTACACCTTC,CASSLETGVIYGYTF
.,TRBV2,TRBD2,TRBJ2-7,TGTGCCAGCAGGCGGGGGTCCTACGAGCAGTACTTC,CASRRGSYEQYF
.,TRBV6-5,TRBD1,TRBJ1-2,TGTGCCAGCAGTTTACAGGGGGCCGCGAATTATGGCTACACCTTC,CASSLQGAANYGYTF
.,TRBV3-1/TRBV3-2,.,TRBJ1-1,TGTGCCAGCAGCCAATACAGGGAAACTGAAGCTTTCTTT,CASSQYRETEAFF
few,TRBV4-1,.,TRBJ1-2,TGCGCCAGCAGCCCGACGGGGGGGAGGTATGGCTACACCTTC,CASSPTGGRYGYTF
.,TRBV5-4,.,TRBJ2-1,TGTGCCAGCAGCACGGGGATCGCGGGGGCTTACAATGAGCAGTTCTTC,CASSTGIAGAYNEQFF
.,TRBV3-1/TRBV3-2,.,TRBJ2-1,TGTGCCAGCAGCTCGGGAGAAAATGAGCAGTTCTTC,CASSSGENEQFF